This T cell receptor beta chain was obtained from a study of blood T cells in healthy people across ages. Alongside a J-beta primer mix, a sample-barcoded 5' primer served in a second PCR lasting roughly 7 to 11 cycles. A tag from a template-switch adaptor with 12 random nucleotides marked each cDNA molecule. TCRdb ran MiXCR on the 5' RACE reads and lists one entry per CDR3 protein. Of about 1 million distinct CDR3 sequences listed, 45% are singletons. The V end was cut by 5 bases, the J end by 0 bases, with 8 bases between. The CDR3 consists of 13 residues. Germline values: CDR1 PRHDT, CDR2 FYEKMQ (reference sequence). Study-wide results and caveats: Samples with more naive T cells showed higher observed beta diversity.

There are many counts of this clonotype. What it recognizes is unknown. The specimen sequenced was blood. This chain links TRBV13 with TRBJ2-7; D ambiguous. The TCR originated in a woman aged 55-69 years in good health. For the CDR3, the DNA is TGTGCCAGCAGCCCCGAGAACTCCTACGAGCAGTACTTC. This translates into CASSPENSYEQYF.